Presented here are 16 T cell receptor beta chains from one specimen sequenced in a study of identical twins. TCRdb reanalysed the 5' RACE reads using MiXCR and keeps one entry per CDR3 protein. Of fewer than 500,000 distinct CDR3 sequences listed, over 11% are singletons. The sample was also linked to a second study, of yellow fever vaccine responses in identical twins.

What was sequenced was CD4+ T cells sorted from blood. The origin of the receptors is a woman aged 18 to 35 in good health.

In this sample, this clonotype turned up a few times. CDR3 sequence reads: CASSQDSPGASGRGYPYEQYF. CDR3 coding DNA: TGTGCCAGCAGCCAAGATAGCCCCGGAGCTAGCGGGAGAGGGTATCCCTACGAGCAGTACTTC. The rearrangement uses TRBV14 and TRBJ2-7; 10 bases agree with TRBD2. The CDR3 is 21 amino acids. Germline CDR1 and CDR2: SGHDN and FVKESK. J was trimmed by 2 bases and V by 0 bases; bases with no gene match: 19.

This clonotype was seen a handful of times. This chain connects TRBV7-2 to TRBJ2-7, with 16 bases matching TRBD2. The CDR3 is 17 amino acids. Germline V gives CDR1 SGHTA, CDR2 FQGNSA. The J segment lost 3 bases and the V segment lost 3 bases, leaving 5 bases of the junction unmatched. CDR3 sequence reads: CASSLGGLAGGFYEQYF. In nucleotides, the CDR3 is TGTGCCAGCAGCTTGGGGGGACTAGCGGGAGGGTTCTACGAGCAGTACTTC.

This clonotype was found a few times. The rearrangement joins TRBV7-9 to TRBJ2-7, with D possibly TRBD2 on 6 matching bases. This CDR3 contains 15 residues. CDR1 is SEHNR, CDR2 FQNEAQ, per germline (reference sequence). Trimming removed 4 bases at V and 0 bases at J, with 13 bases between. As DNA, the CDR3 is TGTGCCAGCAGCTCCATAGCGGCGAGCTCCTACGAGCAGTACTTC. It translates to CASSSIAASSYEQYF.

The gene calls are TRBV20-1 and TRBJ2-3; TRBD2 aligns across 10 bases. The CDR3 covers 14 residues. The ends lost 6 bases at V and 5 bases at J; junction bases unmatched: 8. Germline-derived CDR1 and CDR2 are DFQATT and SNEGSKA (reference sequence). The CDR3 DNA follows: TGCAGTGCGCAAGCGGGGGGGCAAGGAGATACGCAGTATTTT. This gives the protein CSAQAGGQGDTQYF.

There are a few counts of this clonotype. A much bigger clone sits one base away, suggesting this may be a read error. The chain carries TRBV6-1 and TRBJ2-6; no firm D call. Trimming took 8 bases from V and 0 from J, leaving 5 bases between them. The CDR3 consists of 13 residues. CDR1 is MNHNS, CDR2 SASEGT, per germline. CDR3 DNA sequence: TGTGCCAGCGGCAACTCTGGGGCCAACGTCCTGACTTTC. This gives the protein CASGNSGANVLTF.

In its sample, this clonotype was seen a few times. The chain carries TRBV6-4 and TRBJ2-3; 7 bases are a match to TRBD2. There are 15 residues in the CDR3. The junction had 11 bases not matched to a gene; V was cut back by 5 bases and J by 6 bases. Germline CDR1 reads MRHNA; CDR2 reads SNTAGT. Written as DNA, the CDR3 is TGTGCCAGCAGTACGACGGCGGGAGTCACGGATACGCAGTATTTT. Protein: CASSTTAGVTDTQYF.

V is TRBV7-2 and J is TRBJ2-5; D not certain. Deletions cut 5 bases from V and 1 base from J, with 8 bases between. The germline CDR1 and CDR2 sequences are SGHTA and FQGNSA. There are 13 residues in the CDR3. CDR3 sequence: CASSQARQETQYF. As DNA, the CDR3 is TGTGCCAGCAGCCAGGCTCGCCAAGAGACCCAGTACTTC.

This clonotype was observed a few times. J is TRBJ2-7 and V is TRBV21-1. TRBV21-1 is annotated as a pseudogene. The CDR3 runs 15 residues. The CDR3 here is CASSKVRRSSYEQYF. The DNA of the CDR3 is TGTGCCAGCAGCAAAGTTCGGCGATCCTCCTACGAGCAGTACTTC.

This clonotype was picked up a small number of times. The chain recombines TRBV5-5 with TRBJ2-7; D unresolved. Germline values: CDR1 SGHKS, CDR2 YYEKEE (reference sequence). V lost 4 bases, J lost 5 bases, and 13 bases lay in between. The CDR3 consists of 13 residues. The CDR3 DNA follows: TGTGCCAGCAGCACGGGTGTGTGGGACGAGCAGTACTTC. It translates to CASSTGVWDEQYF.

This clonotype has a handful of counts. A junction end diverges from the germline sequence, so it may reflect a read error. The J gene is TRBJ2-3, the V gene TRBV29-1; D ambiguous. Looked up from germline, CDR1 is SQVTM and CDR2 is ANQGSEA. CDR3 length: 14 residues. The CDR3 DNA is TGCAGCGTTGAACTATCGGCCCTCACATATACGCAGTATTTT. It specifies CSVELSALTYTQYF.

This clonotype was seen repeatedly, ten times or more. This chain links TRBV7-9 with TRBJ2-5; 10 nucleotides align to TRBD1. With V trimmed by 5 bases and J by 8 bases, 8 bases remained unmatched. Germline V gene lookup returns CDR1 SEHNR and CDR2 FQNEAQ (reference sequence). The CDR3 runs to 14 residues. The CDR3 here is CASSAGTGAVTQYF. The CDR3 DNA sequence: TGTGCCAGCAGCGCCGGGACAGGGGCGGTAACCCAGTACTTC. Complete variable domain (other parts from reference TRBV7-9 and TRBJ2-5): DTGVSQNPRHKITKRGQNVTFRCDPISEHNRLYWYRQTLGQGPEFLTYFQNEAQLEKSRLLSDRFSAERPKGSFSTLEIQRTEQGDSAMYLCASSAGTGAVTQYFGPGTRLLVL.

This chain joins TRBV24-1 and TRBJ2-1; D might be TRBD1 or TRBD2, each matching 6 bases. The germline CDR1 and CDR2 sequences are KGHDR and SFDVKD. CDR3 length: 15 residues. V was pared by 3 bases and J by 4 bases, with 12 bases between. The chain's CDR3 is CATSDRGRLYNEQFF. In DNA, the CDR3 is TGTGCCACCAGTGATCGGGGGCGATTATACAATGAGCAGTTCTTC.

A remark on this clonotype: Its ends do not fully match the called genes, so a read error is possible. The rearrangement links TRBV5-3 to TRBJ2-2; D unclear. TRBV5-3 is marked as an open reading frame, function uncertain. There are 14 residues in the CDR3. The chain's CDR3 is CARSSRVLTWELFF. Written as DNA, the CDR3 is TGTGCCAGGAGCTCCAGAGTGCTCACCTGGGAGCTGTTTTTT.

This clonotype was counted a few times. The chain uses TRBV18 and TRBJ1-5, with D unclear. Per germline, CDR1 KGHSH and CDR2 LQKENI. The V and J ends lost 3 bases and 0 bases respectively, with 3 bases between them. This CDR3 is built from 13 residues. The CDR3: CASSPYSNQPQHF. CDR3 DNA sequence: TGTGCCAGCTCACCTTATAGCAATCAGCCCCAGCATTTT.

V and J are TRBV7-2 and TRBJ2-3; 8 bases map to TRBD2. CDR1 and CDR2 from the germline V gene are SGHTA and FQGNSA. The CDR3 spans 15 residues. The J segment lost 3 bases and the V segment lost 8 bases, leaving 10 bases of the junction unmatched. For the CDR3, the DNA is TGTGCCAGCTCGCGGGGACGGGGGGGAACAGATACGCAGTATTTT. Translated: CASSRGRGGTDTQYF.

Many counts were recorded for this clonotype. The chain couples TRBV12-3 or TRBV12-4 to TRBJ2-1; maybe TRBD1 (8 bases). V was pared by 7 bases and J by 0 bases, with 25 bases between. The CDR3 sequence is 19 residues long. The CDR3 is CASTKRTGRLAVSYNEQFF. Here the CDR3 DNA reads TGTGCCAGCACAAAGAGGACAGGGCGGCTAGCGGTCTCCTACAATGAGCAGTTCTTC.